This is a list of T cell receptor beta chains from one sample in a study of blood T cell repertoires in COVID-19. TCRdb keeps only in-frame clones here, not all; method: immunoSEQ multiplex PCR. Of fewer than 75,000 clones in the sample, just over 85% were seen once. Sequenced sample: peripheral blood. The receptors here all came from a man aged 45-60 years with active COVID-19. Each CDR3 is given with its conserved first and last residue. The D gene is left open where the match is weak. A clone size is listed for some rows: how often the clone was seen (once, few, many), or a class if it is expanded.

cdr3_aa	cdr3_nt	clone_size	v_call	d_call	j_call
CATAVDSGRAYNEQFF	TGTGCCACCGCCGTGGATAGCGGGAGGGCCTACAATGAGCAGTTCTTC	NA	TRBV19	TRBD2	TRBJ2-1
CASSLAAARNGKLFF	TGTGCCAGCAGCTTGGCGGCGGCTAGAAATGGGAAACTGTTTTTT	NA	TRBV5-6	NA	TRBJ1-4
CASSLYSGSYNEQFF	TGTGCCAGCAGCTTATACTCGGGATCCTACAATGAGCAGTTCTTC	NA	TRBV7-9	NA	TRBJ2-1
CASSYGQGEAFF	TGTGCCAGCAGCTACGGACAGGGGGAAGCTTTCTTT	NA	TRBV11-3	TRBD1	TRBJ1-1
CATSRGLETDTQYF	TGTGCCACCAGCCGGGGACTAGAAACAGATACGCAGTATTTT	NA	TRBV15	TRBD2	TRBJ2-3
CASSLSGQGSEQYF	TGTGCCAGCAGCTTATCGGGACAGGGGTCCGAGCAGTACTTC	NA	TRBV7-3	TRBD1	TRBJ2-7
CASSLALQGGETQYF	TGTGCCAGCAGCTTGGCTTTACAGGGGGGAGAGACCCAGTACTTC	NA	TRBV7-6	TRBD1	TRBJ2-5
CASSQGDRGFFGYTF	TGTGCCAGCAGCCAAGGTGACAGGGGATTTTTTGGCTACACCTTC	NA	TRBV3-1/TRBV3-2	TRBD1	TRBJ1-2
CATSRARAGWNTEAFF	TGTGCCACCAGCAGAGCGAGGGCCGGGTGGAACACTGAAGCTTTCTTT	NA	TRBV15	NA	TRBJ1-1
CASSIGITAENIQYF	TGTGCCAGTAGTATAGGCATCACAGCGGAAAACATTCAGTACTTC	NA	TRBV19	NA	TRBJ2-4
CASSPLHTGFHEQYF	TGTGCCAGCTCACCGCTCCATACAGGGTTCCACGAGCAGTACTTC	few	TRBV18	NA	TRBJ2-7
CASSTRDRGTDTQYF	TGTGCCAGTAGTACCCGGGACAGGGGCACAGATACGCAGTATTTT	NA	TRBV19	TRBD1	TRBJ2-3
CASSKDRLEFANTGELFF	TGTGCCAGCAGCAAAGATAGGTTGGAGTTCGCGAACACCGGGGAGCTGTTTTTT	NA	TRBV21-1	NA	TRBJ2-2
CASSSGDRQVGEQFF	TGCGCCAGCAGCTCCGGGGATCGACAGGTCGGTGAGCAGTTCTTC	NA	TRBV5-1	NA	TRBJ2-1
CASRKTGDAYNEQFF	TGTGCCAGTAGAAAGACAGGGGACGCATACAATGAGCAGTTCTTC	few	TRBV19	TRBD1	TRBJ2-1
CASGQGLNTEAFF	TGTGCCAGCGGACAAGGTCTGAACACTGAAGCTTTCTTT	NA	TRBV19	NA	TRBJ1-1